This record covers a single T cell receptor beta chain. The antigen remains undetermined. The data belong to a study of cytomegalovirus exposure and HLA in healthy donors. Turning to the study itself: Counted in an early data release were 65 million to 100 million unique TCRs from HLA-typed donors.

The primer mix had 60 Vbeta and 13 Jbeta primers. Some clones are missing from TCRdb's copy, which holds only in-frame ones; the method was immunoSEQ multiplex PCR. In the table there are 150,000 to 200,000 clones, 84% of which are singletons. Trimming stripped 4 bases from V and 1 base from J, with 12 bases between. This CDR3 contains 15 residues. Germline CDR1 SGHRS, CDR2 YFSETQ. Study-level findings and limits: Equally common other TCR beta chains were less clonally expanded than HLA-associated ones, a later analysis found.

The rearrangement joins TRBV5-1 to TRBJ2-1; TRBD2 is a possible D gene (5 bases). The receptor's source is a boy between 2 and 10 years old in good health and CMV-seronegative. Sequencing was carried out using PBMCs. For the CDR3, the DNA is TGCGCCAGCAGCACCGAGCGGAGGTCCTACAATGAGCAGTTCTTC. This encodes CASSTERRSYNEQFF.